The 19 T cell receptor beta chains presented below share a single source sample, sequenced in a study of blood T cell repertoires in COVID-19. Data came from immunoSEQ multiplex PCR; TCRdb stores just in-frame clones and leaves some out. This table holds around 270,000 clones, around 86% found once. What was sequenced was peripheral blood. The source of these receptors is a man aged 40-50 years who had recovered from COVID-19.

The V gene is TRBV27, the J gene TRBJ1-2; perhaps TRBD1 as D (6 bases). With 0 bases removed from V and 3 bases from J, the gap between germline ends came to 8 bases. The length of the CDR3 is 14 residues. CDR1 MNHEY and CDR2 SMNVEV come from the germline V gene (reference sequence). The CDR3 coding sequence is TGTGCCAGCAGTTTATCCGGGACATACTATGGCTACACCTTC. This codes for CASSLSGTYYGYTF.

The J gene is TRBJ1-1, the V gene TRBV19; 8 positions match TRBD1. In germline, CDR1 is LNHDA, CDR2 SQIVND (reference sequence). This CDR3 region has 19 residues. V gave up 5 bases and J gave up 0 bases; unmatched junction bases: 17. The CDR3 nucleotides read TGTGCCAGTAGTGCTGGGTCCCGGGACAGGACATTTATGAACACTGAAGCTTTCTTT. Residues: CASSAGSRDRTFMNTEAFF.

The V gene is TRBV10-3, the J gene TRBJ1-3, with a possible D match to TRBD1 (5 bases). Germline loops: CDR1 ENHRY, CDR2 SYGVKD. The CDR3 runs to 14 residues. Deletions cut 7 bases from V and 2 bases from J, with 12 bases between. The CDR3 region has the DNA TGTGCCATCAAAGGCGCGGGGGCTGGAAACACCATATATTTT. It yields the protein CAIKGAGAGNTIYF.

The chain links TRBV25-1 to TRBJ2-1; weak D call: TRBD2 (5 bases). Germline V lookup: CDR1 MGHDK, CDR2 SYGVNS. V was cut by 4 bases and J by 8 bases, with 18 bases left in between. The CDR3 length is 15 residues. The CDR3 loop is CASSGEGVLVYEQFF. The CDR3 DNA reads TGTGCCAGCAGTGGAGAGGGCGTATTGGTATATGAGCAGTTCTTC.

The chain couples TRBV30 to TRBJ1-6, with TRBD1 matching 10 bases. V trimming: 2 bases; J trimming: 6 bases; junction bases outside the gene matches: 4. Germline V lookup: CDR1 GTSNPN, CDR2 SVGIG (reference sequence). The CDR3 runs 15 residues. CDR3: CAWSWGTGVNSPLHF. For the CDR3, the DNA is TGTGCCTGGAGTTGGGGGACAGGGGTTAATTCACCCCTCCACTTT.

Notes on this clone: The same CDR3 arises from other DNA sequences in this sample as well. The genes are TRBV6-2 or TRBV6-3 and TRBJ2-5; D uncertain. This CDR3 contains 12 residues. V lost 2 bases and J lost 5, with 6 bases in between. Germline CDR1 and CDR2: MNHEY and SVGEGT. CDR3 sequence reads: CASSYPRETQYF. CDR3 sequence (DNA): TGTGCCAGCAGTTACCCGCGGGAGACCCAGTACTTC.

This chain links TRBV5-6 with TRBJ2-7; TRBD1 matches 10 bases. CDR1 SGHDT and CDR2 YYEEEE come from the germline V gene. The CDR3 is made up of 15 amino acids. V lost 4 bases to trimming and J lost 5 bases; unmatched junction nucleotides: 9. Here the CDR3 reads CASSPLGTGANEQYF. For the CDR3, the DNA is TGTGCCAGCAGCCCTCTAGGGACAGGGGCCAACGAGCAGTACTTC.

DNA of the CDR3: TGTGCCAGCATTCCCAACAGGGGGAATAACTATGGCTACACCTTC. The encoded protein is CASIPNRGNNYGYTF. The chain links TRBV6-5 to TRBJ1-2; TRBD1 agrees at 8 bases. The length of the CDR3 is 15 residues. Looked up from germline, CDR1 is MNHEY and CDR2 is SVGAGI. The junction had 8 bases not matched to a gene; V was cut back by 7 bases and J by 1 base.

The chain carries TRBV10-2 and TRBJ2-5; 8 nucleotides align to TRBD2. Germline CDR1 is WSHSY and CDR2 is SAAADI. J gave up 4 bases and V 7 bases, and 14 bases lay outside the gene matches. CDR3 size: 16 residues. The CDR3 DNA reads TGCGCCAGCACTACAGATCGGGGGGGACGGCGAGAGACCCAGTACTTC. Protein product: CASTTDRGGRRETQYF.

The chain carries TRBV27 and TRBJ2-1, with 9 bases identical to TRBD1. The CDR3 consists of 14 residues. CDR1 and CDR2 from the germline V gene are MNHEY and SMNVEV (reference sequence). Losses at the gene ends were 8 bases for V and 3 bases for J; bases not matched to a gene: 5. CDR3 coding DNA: TGTGCCAGCGGGGGGACAGGGCACTACAATGAGCAGTTCTTC. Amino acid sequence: CASGGTGHYNEQFF.

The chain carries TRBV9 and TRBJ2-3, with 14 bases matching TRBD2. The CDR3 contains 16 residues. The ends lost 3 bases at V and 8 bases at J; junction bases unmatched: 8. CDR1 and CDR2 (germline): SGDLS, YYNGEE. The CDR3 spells CASSGGLAGVESTQYF. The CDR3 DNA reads TGTGCCAGCAGCGGGGGACTAGCGGGAGTAGAGAGTACGCAGTATTTT.

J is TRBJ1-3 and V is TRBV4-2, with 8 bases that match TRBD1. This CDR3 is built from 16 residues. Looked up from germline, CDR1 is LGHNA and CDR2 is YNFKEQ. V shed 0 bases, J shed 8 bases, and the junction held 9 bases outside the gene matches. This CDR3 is CASSQDTAGGRDTIYF. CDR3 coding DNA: TGTGCCAGCAGCCAAGATACGGCAGGGGGCAGGGACACCATATATTTT.

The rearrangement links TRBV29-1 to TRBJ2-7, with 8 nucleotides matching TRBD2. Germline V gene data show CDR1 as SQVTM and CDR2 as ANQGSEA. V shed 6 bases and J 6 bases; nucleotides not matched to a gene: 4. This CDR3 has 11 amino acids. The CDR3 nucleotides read TGCAGCGTGGTGCGGGGGGCCGAGCAGTACTTC. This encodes CSVVRGAEQYF.

CDR3: CASSPRREGGDGYTF. The DNA for the CDR3 is TGTGCCAGCTCACCACGCCGCGAGGGGGGGGATGGCTACACCTTC. J is TRBJ1-2 and V is TRBV18; a possible D gene is TRBD1 (6 bases). The CDR3 totals 15 residues. Germline CDR1 KGHSH, CDR2 LQKENI. Trimming shortened V by 1 base and J by 6 bases, and 15 bases separated the two germline ends. Combining the CDR3 with reference TRBV18 and TRBJ1-2 gives the whole variable domain NAGVMQNPRHLVRRRGQEARLRCSPMKGHSHVYWYRQLPEEGLKFMVYLQKENIIDESGMPKERFSAEFPKEGPSILRIQQVVRGDSAAYFCASSPRREGGDGYTFGSGTRLTVV.

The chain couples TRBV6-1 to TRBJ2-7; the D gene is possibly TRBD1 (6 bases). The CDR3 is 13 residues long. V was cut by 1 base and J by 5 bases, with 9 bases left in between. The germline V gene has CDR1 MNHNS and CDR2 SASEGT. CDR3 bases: TGTGCCAGCAGTGAAGGCAGGGGACACGAGCAGTACTTC. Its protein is CASSEGRGHEQYF.

The CDR3 nucleotides read TGTGCCAGCAGAGCTACGTGGGAGACCCAGTACTTC. Amino acid sequence: CASRATWETQYF. This rearrangement joins TRBV7-9 to TRBJ2-5; D not certain. This CDR3 contains 12 residues. The germline V and J ends were trimmed by 6 bases and 5 bases, with 10 bases remaining between them. The germline V gene has CDR1 SEHNR and CDR2 FQNEAQ (reference sequence).

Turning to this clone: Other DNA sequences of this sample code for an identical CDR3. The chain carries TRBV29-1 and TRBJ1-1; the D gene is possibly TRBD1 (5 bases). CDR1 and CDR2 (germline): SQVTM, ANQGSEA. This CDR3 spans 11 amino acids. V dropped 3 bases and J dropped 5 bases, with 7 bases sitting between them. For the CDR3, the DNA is TGCAGCGTTGAGGGGGGGACTGAAGCTTTCTTT. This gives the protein CSVEGGTEAFF.

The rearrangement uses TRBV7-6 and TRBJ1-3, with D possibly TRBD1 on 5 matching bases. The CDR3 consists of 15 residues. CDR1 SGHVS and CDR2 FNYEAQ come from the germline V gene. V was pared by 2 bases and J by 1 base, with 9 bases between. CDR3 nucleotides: TGTGCCAGCAGCTTACGGGGGAGATCTGGAAACACCATATATTTT. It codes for CASSLRGRSGNTIYF.

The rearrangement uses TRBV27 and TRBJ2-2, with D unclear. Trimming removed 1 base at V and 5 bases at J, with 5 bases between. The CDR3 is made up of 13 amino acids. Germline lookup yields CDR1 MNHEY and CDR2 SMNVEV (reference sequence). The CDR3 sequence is CASSLFGTGELFF. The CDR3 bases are TGTGCCAGCAGTTTATTCGGGACCGGGGAGCTGTTTTTT.